This T cell receptor beta chain was recovered during a study of T cells in Graves' hyperthyroidism and ophthalmopathy. Patients showing uncontrolled infection, other autoimmune disease, pregnancy or lactation were ineligible. Diagnosis relied on clinical symptoms, serum thyroxine and TRAb, thyroid ultrasound and orbital computed tomography. Using RNA transcripts as the source, TCR beta CDR3 regions were amplified. In the first-round RT-PCR of the TCR CDR3, the HTBI primer set was used. In TCRdb, the multiplex PCR reads were re-called with MiXCR into one record per CDR3 protein. The sample contains under 650,000 distinct CDR3 sequences, 15% to 20% of which appear only once. As for this clonotype: The antigen is undetermined.

Trimming took 2 bases from V and 2 from J; bases not matched to a gene: 3. CDR1 DFQATT and CDR2 SNEGSKA come from the germline V gene (reference sequence). This CDR3 comprises 14 residues. General study findings and limits: Researchers found most expanded thyroid clonotypes above 0.001 in blood as well.

The sequencing input was blood. This TCR derives from a woman aged 30 to 39 with Graves' hyperthyroidism. The genes are TRBV20-1 and TRBJ1-5; 7 bases map to TRBD1. CDR3 sequence: CSARPGTGNQPQHF. Written as DNA, the CDR3 is TGCAGTGCTAGACCTGGGACAGGCAATCAGCCCCAGCATTTT.